This T cell receptor beta chain comes out of a study of blood T cell repertoires in COVID-19. Study as a whole: Samples representing acute and convalescent COVID-19 were sourced from the United States, Italy and Spain. Sample material is recorded as cDNA or gDNA derived from T cells, B-cell-depleted T cells, or PBMCs.

The length of the CDR3 is 13 residues. The V and J ends lost 5 bases and 6 bases respectively, with 13 bases between them. Germline assignment: CDR1 SGHTA and CDR2 FQGTGA. Under the authors' procedure: Researchers report that nucleated cell counts were estimated from reference gene primer amplification. Method: immunoSEQ multiplex PCR; TCRdb's copy keeps in-frame clones and lacks some. V and J calls plus clone size are reproduced from that table; the DNA served to infer D and trimming. The table shows about 80,000 clones, with about 91% occurring only once. The sequenced sample consisted of peripheral blood. This chain joins TRBV7-3 and TRBJ1-1, with no clear D. This TCR derives from a woman older than 75 with acute or convalescent COVID-19. This CDR3 reads CASSPEPGSEAFF. The CDR3 coding sequence is TGTGCCAGCAGCCCCGAACCGGGGTCTGAAGCTTTCTTT. The complete variable domain, with remaining parts taken from reference TRBV7-3 and TRBJ1-1, reads GAGVSQTPSNKVTEKGKYVELRCDPISGHTALYWYRQSLGQGPEFLIYFQGTGAADDSGLPNDRFFAVRPEGSVSTLKIQRTERGDSAVYLCASSPEPGSEAFFGQGTRLTVV.